The TCR beta chain described here comes from a study of T-cell reconstitution after alpha-beta-depleted transplantation in children (TCRdb year 2016). Regarding the study in general: Using TCR repertoire profiling, the study quantitatively followed how T-cell immune reconstitution unfolded in children after TCRalphabeta/CD19-depleted allogeneic hematopoietic cell transplantation. The investigation overall reported the following: The high TCRbeta diversity at day 60 in some patients was ascribed to recipient T cells and intrathymic progenitors that had survived conditioning. The frequencies of hyperexpanded clones fell over the following months, and after one year, T-cell counts and TCRbeta diversity were mostly attributed to newly produced T cells. Apparently early alphabetaT-cell count recovery about two months after transplant reportedly relied on only several hundred rapidly expanded clones derived from non-depleted graft cells.

The method was PCR. Sequenced on an Illumina HiSeq 2500. To normalize quantification of the TCRbeta repertoire, the TCR libraries were built with molecular barcoding that relied on unique molecular identifiers. Using fastp trimming at Q25 and MiXCR clonotype assembly, TCRdb reanalyzed the public sequencing data and kept in-frame beta chains. CDR3 protein sequences are deduplicated, and each keeps its most common genes and DNA. The table for this sample lists 300,000 to 400,000 distinct CDR3 sequences; under 20% of them were counted only once. Around 43% of the sample is held by the ten biggest clonotypes. V and J lose 0 bases and 2 bases, and a span of 9 bases separates them. The germline V gene provides CDR1 SGHDT and CDR2 YYEEEE. CDR3 length: 15 amino acids, cysteine to phenylalanine. Of all the DNA, just the CDR3 is kept, 45 bases in frame from base 1. With respect to this clonotype: Its antigen is currently not known. There are no base qualities to consult, and no much larger clone falls within one base.

Explained via the paper, the treatment or condition label denotes: allogeneic hematopoietic cell transplantation with graft depleted of TCRalphabeta T cells and CD19 B cells. Transplant recipients were children who received TCRalphabeta/CD19-depleted allogeneic hematopoietic cell grafts. The rearranged segments are TRBV5-6 and TRBJ1-5; the D gene cannot be named for sure. The sequence came from a male patient aged 2 to 9 who had a stem cell transplant for acute lymphoblastic leukemia, so the T cells may come from the graft donor. This specimen was PBMCs, mostly from graft donor cells, taken 360 days after TCRalphabeta/CD19-depleted stem cell transplant. The CDR3 region has the sequence CASSLGGWGNQPQHF. The nucleotides are TGTGCCAGCAGCTTGGGGGGTTGGGGCAATCAGCCCCAGCATTTT.